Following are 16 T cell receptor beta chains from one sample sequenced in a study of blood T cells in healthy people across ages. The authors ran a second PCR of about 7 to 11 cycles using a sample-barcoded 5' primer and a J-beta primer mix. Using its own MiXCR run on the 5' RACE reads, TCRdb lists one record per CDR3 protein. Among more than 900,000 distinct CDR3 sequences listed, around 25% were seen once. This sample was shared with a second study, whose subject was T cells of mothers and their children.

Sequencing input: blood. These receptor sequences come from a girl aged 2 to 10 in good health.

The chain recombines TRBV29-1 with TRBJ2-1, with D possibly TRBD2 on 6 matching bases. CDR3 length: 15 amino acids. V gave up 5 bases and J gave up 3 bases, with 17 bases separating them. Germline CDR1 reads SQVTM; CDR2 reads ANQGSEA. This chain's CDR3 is CSVPIRDLYYNEQFF. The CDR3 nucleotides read TGCAGCGTTCCCATCCGGGACTTATACTACAATGAGCAGTTCTTC.

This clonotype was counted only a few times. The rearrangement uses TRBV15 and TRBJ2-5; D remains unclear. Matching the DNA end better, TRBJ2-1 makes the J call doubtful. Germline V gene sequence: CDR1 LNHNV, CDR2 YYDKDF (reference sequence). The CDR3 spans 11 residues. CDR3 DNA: TGTGCCACCAGCAGAGAGGATGAGCAGTTCTTC. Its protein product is CATSREDEQFF.

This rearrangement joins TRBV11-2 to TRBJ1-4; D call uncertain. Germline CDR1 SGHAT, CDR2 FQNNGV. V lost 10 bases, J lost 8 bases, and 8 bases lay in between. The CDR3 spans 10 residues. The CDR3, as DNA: TGTGCCACCGTTGGGGAAAAACTGTTTTTT. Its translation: CATVGEKLFF.

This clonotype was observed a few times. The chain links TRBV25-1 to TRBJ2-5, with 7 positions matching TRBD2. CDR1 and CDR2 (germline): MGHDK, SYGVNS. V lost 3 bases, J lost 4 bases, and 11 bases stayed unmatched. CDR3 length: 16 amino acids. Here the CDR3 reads CASSDPGAGRRETQYF. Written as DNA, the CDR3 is TGTGCCAGCAGTGACCCAGGAGCGGGAAGACGAGAGACCCAGTACTTC.

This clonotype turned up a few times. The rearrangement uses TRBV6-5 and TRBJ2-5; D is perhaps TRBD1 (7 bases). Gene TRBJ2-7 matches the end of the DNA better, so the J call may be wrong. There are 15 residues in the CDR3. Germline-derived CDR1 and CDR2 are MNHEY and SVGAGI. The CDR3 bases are TGTGCCAGCAGTTACTTTGGAGGGGGCGACTACGAGCAGTACTTC. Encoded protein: CASSYFGGGDYEQYF.

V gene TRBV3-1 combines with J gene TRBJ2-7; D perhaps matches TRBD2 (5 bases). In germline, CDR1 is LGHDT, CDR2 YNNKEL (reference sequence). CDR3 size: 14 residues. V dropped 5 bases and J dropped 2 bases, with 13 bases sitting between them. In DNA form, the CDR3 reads TGTGCCAGCAGCGACATAAAGGGAGCCTACGAGCAGTACTTC. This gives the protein CASSDIKGAYEQYF.

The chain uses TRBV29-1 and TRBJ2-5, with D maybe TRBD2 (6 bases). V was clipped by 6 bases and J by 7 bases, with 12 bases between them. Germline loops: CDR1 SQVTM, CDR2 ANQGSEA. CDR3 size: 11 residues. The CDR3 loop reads CSVTAAGTQYF. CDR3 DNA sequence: TGCAGCGTAACGGCAGCGGGGACCCAGTACTTC.

CDR3 nucleotides: TGCAGTGCTCGACAGGGGGTGCCGACACTAACCTACGAGCAGTACTTC. The encoded protein is CSARQGVPTLTYEQYF. The rearrangement uses TRBV20-1 and TRBJ2-5, with 9 bases fitting TRBD1. The J call may be incorrect, as the DNA end agrees better with TRBJ2-7. This CDR3 contains 16 residues. The germline V gene has CDR1 DFQATT and CDR2 SNEGSKA (reference sequence).

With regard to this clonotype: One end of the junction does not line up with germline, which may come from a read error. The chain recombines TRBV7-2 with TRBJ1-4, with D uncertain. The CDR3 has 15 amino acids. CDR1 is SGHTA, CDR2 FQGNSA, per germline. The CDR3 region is CASSFSRGSNEKLLF. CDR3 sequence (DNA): TGTGCCAGCAGCTTCTCCCGCGGATCTAATGAAAAACTGCTTTTT.

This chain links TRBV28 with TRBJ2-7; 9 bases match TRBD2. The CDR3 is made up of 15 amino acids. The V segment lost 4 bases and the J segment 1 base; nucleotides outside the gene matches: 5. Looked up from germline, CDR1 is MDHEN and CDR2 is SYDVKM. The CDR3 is CASSSSTSGSYEQYF. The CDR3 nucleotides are TGTGCCAGCAGTTCGTCCACTAGCGGGTCCTACGAGCAGTACTTC.

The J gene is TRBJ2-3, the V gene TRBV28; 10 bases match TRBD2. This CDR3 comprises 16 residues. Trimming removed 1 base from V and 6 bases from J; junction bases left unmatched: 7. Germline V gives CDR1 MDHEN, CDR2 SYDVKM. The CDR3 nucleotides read TGTGCCAGCAGTTTATCAATTGGGACTAGCGTGGATACGCAGTATTTT. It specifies CASSLSIGTSVDTQYF.

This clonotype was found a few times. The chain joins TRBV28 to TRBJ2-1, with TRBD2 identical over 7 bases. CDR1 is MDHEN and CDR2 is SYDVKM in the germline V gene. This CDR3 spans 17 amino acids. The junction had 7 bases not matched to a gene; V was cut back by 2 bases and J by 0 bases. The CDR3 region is CASSLLTSASSYNEQFF. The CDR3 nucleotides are TGTGCCAGCAGTTTACTTACTAGCGCGAGCTCCTACAATGAGCAGTTCTTC.

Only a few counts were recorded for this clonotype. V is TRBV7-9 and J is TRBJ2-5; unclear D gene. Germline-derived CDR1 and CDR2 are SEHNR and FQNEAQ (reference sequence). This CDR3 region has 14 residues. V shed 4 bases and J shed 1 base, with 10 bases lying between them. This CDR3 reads CASSSSAAQETQYF. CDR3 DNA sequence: TGTGCCAGCAGCTCGTCGGCAGCCCAAGAGACCCAGTACTTC.

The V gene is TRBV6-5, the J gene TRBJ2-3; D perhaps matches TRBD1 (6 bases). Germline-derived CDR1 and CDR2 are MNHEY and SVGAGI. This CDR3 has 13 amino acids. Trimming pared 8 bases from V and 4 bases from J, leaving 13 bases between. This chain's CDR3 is CASLGQKPDTQYF. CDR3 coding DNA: TGTGCCAGCTTAGGACAGAAGCCAGATACGCAGTATTTT.

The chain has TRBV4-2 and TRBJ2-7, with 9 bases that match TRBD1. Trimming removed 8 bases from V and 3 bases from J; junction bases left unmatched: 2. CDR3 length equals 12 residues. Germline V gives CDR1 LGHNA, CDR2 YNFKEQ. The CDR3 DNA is TGTGCCAGCGGGACAGGGATCTACGAGCAGTACTTC. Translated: CASGTGIYEQYF.

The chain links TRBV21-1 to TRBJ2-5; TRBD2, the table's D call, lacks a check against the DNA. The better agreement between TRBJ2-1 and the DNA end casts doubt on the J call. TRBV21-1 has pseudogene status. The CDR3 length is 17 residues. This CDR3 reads CANRGTGASGRAPEQFF. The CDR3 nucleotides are TGTGCTAATCGTGGGACGGGGGCTAGCGGGAGGGCCCCTGAGCAGTTCTTC.